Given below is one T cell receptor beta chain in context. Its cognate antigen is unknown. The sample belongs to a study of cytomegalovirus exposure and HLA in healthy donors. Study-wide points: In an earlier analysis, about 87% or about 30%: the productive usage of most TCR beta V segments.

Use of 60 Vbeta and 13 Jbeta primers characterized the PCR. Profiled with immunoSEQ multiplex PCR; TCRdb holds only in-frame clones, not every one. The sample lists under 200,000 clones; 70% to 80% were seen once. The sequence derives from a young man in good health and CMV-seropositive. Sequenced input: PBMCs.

CDR3 coding DNA: TGTGCCACCAGCAGAGATCGCGCTCCTAGCAATCAGCCCCAGCATTTT. It translates to CATSRDRAPSNQPQHF. The rearrangement uses TRBV15 and TRBJ1-5; D is unclear. This CDR3 spans 16 amino acids. Trimming left V 0 bases short and J 0 bases short, with 9 bases between. The germline V gene encodes CDR1 LNHNV and CDR2 YYDKDF (reference sequence).